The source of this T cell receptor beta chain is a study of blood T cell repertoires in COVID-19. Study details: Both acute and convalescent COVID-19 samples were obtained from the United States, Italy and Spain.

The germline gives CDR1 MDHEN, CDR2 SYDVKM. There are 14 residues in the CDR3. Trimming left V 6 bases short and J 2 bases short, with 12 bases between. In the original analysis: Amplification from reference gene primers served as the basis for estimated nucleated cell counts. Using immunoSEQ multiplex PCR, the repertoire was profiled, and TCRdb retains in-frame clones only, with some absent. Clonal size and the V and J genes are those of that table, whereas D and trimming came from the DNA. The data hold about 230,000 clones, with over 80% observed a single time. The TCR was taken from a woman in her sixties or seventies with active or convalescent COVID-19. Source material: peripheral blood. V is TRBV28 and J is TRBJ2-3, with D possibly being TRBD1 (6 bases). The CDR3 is CASRPHRDTDTQYF. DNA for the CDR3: TGTGCCAGCAGACCGCACAGGGACACAGATACGCAGTATTTT.